This T cell receptor beta chain originates from a study of T cell clusters in autoimmune cytopenias. Multiplex touch-down PCR amplified TRB using TRB-A and TRB-B pools in one tube. Following a re-call of the multiplex PCR reads, TCRdb has one entry per CDR3 protein and lacks DNA. The table counts around 7,200 distinct CDR3 sequences; 22% lies in the top ten. In regard to this clonotype: Its antigen is still unknown.

Study-level findings and limits: Functional roles of the in silico T cell clusters still await experimental validation.

TRB amplification used approximately 250 ng of peripheral blood genomic DNA. In addition, the sample was reused for a study of T cell repertoires in aging, cancer and after chemotherapy. As reported in that work: Repeat sampling of healthy donors over several months to years showed clear clonal overlap. In each cancer cohort, median generation probability increased across chemotherapy, suggesting thymic output rebounded. Immunological memory after chemotherapy cannot be judged from the repertoire data.

This receptor was obtained from a human donor in good health. Source material: peripheral blood.

The CDR3: CASSLELSGGSTDTQYF. The V and J genes are TRBV7-9 and TRBJ2-3. This CDR3 has 17 amino acids. Germline loops: CDR1 SEHNR, CDR2 FQNEAQ (reference sequence). Complete variable domain (other parts from reference TRBV7-9 and TRBJ2-3): DTGVSQNPRHKITKRGQNVTFRCDPISEHNRLYWYRQTLGQGPEFLTYFQNEAQLEKSRLLSDRFSAERPKGSFSTLEIQRTEQGDSAMYLCASSLELSGGSTDTQYFGPGTRLTVL.